The T cell receptor (beta chain) under discussion was sequenced for a study of blood T cell repertoires in COVID-19. Study-wide background: The United States, Italy and Spain were the sources of the acute and convalescent COVID-19 samples. T cells, B-cell-depleted T cells, or PBMCs supplied cDNA or gDNA.

Original data processing: By means of reference gene primer amplification, nucleated cell counts were estimated. Profiled with immunoSEQ multiplex PCR; TCRdb holds only in-frame clones, not every one. V and J calls and clone size are those listed in that table; D and trimming were worked out from the DNA. Of about 67,000 clones in the sample, about 87% were seen once. The length of the CDR3 is 15 residues. Germline CDR1 is MNHEY and CDR2 is SVGAGI. Trimming left V 0 bases short and J 5 bases short, with 11 bases between. The sequenced material came from peripheral blood. The V and J genes are TRBV6-5 and TRBJ1-5; TRBD1 might be the D (6 bases). This TCR derives from a man aged 45-65 years with active COVID-19. The chain's CDR3 is CASSYSGAGDQPQHF. DNA for the CDR3: TGTGCCAGCAGTTACTCGGGGGCAGGGGATCAGCCCCAGCATTTT.